Sequencing of this T cell receptor (beta chain) was carried out in a study of blood T cell repertoires in COVID-19. There are 16 residues in the CDR3. The J segment lost 7 bases and the V segment lost 5 bases, leaving 11 bases of the junction unmatched. Germline loops: CDR1 GTSNPN, CDR2 SVGIG (reference sequence). Method: immunoSEQ multiplex PCR; TCRdb's copy keeps in-frame clones and lacks some. The sample yields about 260,000 clones, 70% to 90% seen once. The chain links TRBV30 to TRBJ2-2, with TRBD1 matching over 12 bases. Sequencing input: peripheral blood. This receptor was taken from a human donor in a cohort sampled during active COVID-19. The DNA of the CDR3 is TGTGCCTGGCGACCCGGGACAGGGGGCTTGGGCGGGGAGCTGTTTTTT. Translation: CAWRPGTGGLGGELFF. Variable domain in full (rest from reference TRBV30 and TRBJ2-2): SQTIHQWPATLVQPVGSPLSLECTVEGTSNPNLYWYRQAAGRGLQLLFYSVGIGQISSEVPQNLSASRPQDRQFILSSKKLLLSDSGFYLCAWRPGTGGLGGELFFGEGSRLTVL.